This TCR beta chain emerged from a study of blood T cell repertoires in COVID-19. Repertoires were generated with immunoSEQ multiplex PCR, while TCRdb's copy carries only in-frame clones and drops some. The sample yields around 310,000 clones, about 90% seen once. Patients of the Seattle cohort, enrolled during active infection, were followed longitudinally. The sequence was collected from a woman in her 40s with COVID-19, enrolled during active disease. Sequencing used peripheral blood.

This chain's CDR3 is CASSLPSPTGTDSPLHF. The CDR3 DNA is TGCGCCAGCAGCCTCCCCTCACCGACAGGGACGGATTCACCCCTCCACTTT. The chain carries TRBV5-1 and TRBJ1-6; 7 bases are shared with TRBD1. J lost 8 bases, V lost 4 bases, and 15 bases had no gene match. The germline V gene encodes CDR1 SGHRS and CDR2 YFSETQ. The CDR3 extends over 17 amino acids.